Listed below are T cell receptor beta chains from one sample, sequenced in a study of shared clonotypes between healthy human individuals. Libraries were prepared by immunoSEQ multiplex PCR; TCRdb keeps only in-frame clonotypes and omits some of them. The top ten clones hold under 2% of a sample with 640,000 or so clones, approximately 75% of them seen once. Sequencing was performed on memory CD4+ T cells sorted from blood. The receptor set was obtained from a woman aged 25 to 45 in good health. Each CDR3 is given with its conserved first and last residue. The D gene is left open where the match is weak. Some rows mark clone size as missing; the rest say once, few, many or name a class of expanded clone.

J gene,V gene,clone size,D gene,CDR3 protein,CDR3 DNA
TRBJ1-2,TRBV7-2,.,TRBD1,CASSVQGDYGYTF,TGTGCCAGCAGCGTCCAGGGGGACTATGGCTACACCTTC
TRBJ2-5,TRBV7-2,.,.,CASMGWLGEETQYF,TGTGCCAGCATGGGCTGGCTAGGGGAAGAGACCCAGTACTTC
TRBJ2-1,TRBV5-1,once,.,CASSLASLSYNEQFF,TGCGCCAGCAGCTTGGCTAGCCTCTCCTACAATGAGCAGTTCTTC
TRBJ2-5,TRBV19,once,.,CASRQHGAVETQYF,TGTGCCAGTAGGCAACACGGAGCGGTAGAGACCCAGTACTTC
TRBJ1-4,TRBV5-1,.,.,CASSLAPAGTNEKLFF,TGCGCCAGCAGCTTGGCCCCGGCAGGAACTAATGAAAAACTGTTTTTT
TRBJ2-2,TRBV15,.,.,CATSSFGTGELFF,TGTGCCACCAGCAGCTTCGGGACCGGGGAGCTGTTTTTT
TRBJ1-1,TRBV7-9,.,.,CASSLEILNTEAFF,TGTGCCAGCAGCTTAGAAATTCTGAACACTGAAGCTTTCTTT
TRBJ1-5,TRBV2,.,.,CASSADSNQPQHF,TGTGCCAGCAGTGCTGACAGTAATCAGCCCCAGCATTTT
TRBJ2-3,TRBV11-2,.,TRBD2,CASSLVLAAFTDTQYF,TGTGCCAGCAGCTTAGTACTAGCGGCGTTCACAGATACGCAGTATTTT
TRBJ1-5,TRBV2,.,.,CASSGSNNQPQHF,TGTGCCAGCAGTGGGAGCAACAATCAGCCCCAGCATTTT
TRBJ2-7,TRBV6-5,.,TRBD1,CASSLYRGTHEQYF,TGTGCCAGCAGTTTATACAGGGGTACCCACGAGCAGTACTTC
TRBJ1-1,TRBV28,.,.,CASSLRGRTLNTEAFF,TGTGCCAGCAGTTTGCGAGGTAGGACCTTGAACACTGAAGCTTTCTTT
TRBJ1-2,TRBV27,.,.,CASSSNTGNYGYTF,TGTGCCAGCAGTTCCAACACAGGGAACTATGGCTACACCTTC
TRBJ1-2,TRBV2,.,TRBD1,CASSVVRTGGDGYTF,TGTGCCAGCAGTGTAGTTAGGACAGGGGGCGATGGCTACACCTTC
TRBJ1-2,TRBV5-6,few,.,CASRRRAGGYGYTF,TGTGCCAGCAGAAGACGGGCTGGTGGCTATGGCTACACCTTC